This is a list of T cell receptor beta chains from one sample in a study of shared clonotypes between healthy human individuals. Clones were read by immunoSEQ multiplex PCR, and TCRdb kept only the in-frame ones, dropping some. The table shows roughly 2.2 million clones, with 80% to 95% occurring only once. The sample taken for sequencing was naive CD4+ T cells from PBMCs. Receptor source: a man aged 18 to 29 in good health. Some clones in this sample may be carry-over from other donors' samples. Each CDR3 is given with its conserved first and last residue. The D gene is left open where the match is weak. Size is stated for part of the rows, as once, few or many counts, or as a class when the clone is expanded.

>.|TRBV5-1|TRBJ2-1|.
CASSPDFSSYNEQFF
TGCGCCAGCAGCCCAGACTTCAGCTCCTACAATGAGCAGTTCTTC
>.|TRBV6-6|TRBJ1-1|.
CASSYRPEMNTEAFF
TGTGCCAGCAGTTACCGGCCGGAAATGAACACTGAAGCTTTCTTT
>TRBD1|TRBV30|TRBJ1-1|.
CAWTPGTVEAFF
TGTGCCTGGACCCCCGGGACAGTTGAAGCTTTCTTT
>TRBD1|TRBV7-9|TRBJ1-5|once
CASSPGQVNQPQHF
TGTGCCAGCAGCCCAGGACAGGTAAATCAGCCCCAGCATTTT
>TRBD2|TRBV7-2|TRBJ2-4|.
CASSPEVLAGVEHF
TGTGCCAGCAGCCCCGAAGTATTAGCGGGAGTCGAGCACTTC
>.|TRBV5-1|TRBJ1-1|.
CASSLGATEAFF
TGCGCCAGCAGCTTGGGTGCCACTGAAGCTTTCTTT
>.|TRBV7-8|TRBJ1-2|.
CASSLGQILGYGYTF
TGTGCCAGCAGCTTAGGGCAGATACTTGGCTATGGCTACACCTTC
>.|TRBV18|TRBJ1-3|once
CASSPQNAATRSGNTIYF
TGTGCCAGCTCACCACAGAACGCGGCGACTCGCTCAGGAAACACCATATATTTT
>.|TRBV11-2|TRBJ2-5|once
CASSLVGYLQETQYF
TGTGCCAGCAGCTTAGTTGGCTACCTACAAGAGACCCAGTACTTC
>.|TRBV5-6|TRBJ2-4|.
CASSLGTGNIQYF
TGTGCCAGCAGCTTGGGCACAGGGAACATTCAGTACTTC
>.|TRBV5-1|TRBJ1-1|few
CASSLGGEGWNTEAFF
TGCGCCAGCAGCTTGGGAGGGGAAGGGTGGAACACTGAAGCTTTCTTT